This TCR beta chain was recorded in a study of T cells in Graves' hyperthyroidism and ophthalmopathy. In its sample, this clonotype was seen many times. Its cognate antigen is unknown. Looked up from germline, CDR1 is SGHRS and CDR2 is YFSETQ. The CDR3 runs 15 residues. V was trimmed by 4 bases and J by 4 bases, leaving 18 bases between them. Newly diagnosed hyperthyroidism, duration under 2 months, in patients aged 18 to 65. Patients with uncontrolled infections, other autoimmune diseases, pregnancy or lactation were excluded. Using RNA transcripts as the source, TCR beta CDR3 regions were amplified. HTBI primers drove first-round RT-PCR of the TCR CDR3. From the multiplex PCR reads, TCRdb called clonotypes with MiXCR, one entry per CDR3 protein. The sample includes under 200,000 distinct CDR3 sequences, just under 9.5% of them seen just once. Study outcomes and limitations: Most thyroid-expanded clonotypes above 0.001 were also found in blood. A 13 V-J model separated ophthalmopathy from stable hyperthyroidism.

The sample was blood. This clonotype was sampled from a woman younger than 35 with Graves' hyperthyroidism that later progressed to Graves' ophthalmopathy. This rearrangement joins TRBV5-1 to TRBJ2-7, with D perhaps TRBD1 (6 bases). In DNA form, the CDR3 reads TGCGCCAGCAGCCGCGAGACCGGGACACTTTACGAGCAGTACTTC. It specifies CASSRETGTLYEQYF.